These 10 T cell receptor beta chains were all obtained from the same sample, sequenced in a study of T cell responses to AZD1222 COVID-19 vaccine. The data were produced by immunoSEQ multiplex PCR, yet TCRdb's version contains in-frame clones alone and is incomplete. Here the sample spans more than 85,000 clones, more than 90% being singletons. Sequenced material: peripheral blood, taken 28 days after the second AZD1222 dose. The receptors come from an adult who received the AZD1222 COVID-19 vaccine.

J is TRBJ2-6 and V is TRBV4-3; D gene ambiguous. Trimming left V 0 bases short and J 1 base short, with 4 bases between. CDR1 and CDR2 from the germline V gene are LGHNA and YSLEER. This CDR3 is built from 15 residues. CDR3 nucleotide sequence: TGCGCCAGCAGCCAAGACGGATCTGGGGCCAACGTCCTGACTTTC. Translated: CASSQDGSGANVLTF.

This chain connects TRBV5-6 to TRBJ1-4, with a weak D call TRBD1 (5 bases). Trimming shortened V by 1 base and J by 8 bases, and 12 bases separated the two germline ends. Germline lookup yields CDR1 SGHDT and CDR2 YYEEEE. The CDR3 covers 14 residues. The CDR3 is CASSLRQRREKLFF. The CDR3 nucleotides read TGTGCCAGCAGCTTGCGACAGCGCAGGGAAAAACTGTTTTTT.

The genes are TRBV7-3 and TRBJ1-2, with unresolved D. Germline V gene lookup returns CDR1 SGHTA and CDR2 FQGTGA. This CDR3 spans 13 amino acids. Trimming removed 0 bases from V and 7 bases from J, with 9 bases in between. The CDR3: CASSLTLVGGYTF. CDR3 sequence (DNA): TGTGCCAGCAGCTTAACTCTCGTCGGTGGCTACACCTTC. The variable domain in full, completed from reference TRBV7-3 and TRBJ1-2, reads GAGVSQTPSNKVTEKGKYVELRCDPISGHTALYWYRQSLGQGPEFLIYFQGTGAADDSGLPNDRFFAVRPEGSVSTLKIQRTERGDSAVYLCASSLTLVGGYTFGSGTRLTVV.

The V and J genes are TRBV5-1 and TRBJ2-3, with TRBD1 matching 9 bases. The germline gives CDR1 SGHRS, CDR2 YFSETQ. The CDR3 is 17 amino acids. Trimming took 4 bases from V and 0 from J; bases not matched to a gene: 9. DNA of the CDR3: TGCGCCAGCAGCGCATCCGGGACAGGGACGAGCACAGATACGCAGTATTTT. It specifies CASSASGTGTSTDTQYF.

This clone appeared a single time. The chain links TRBV28 to TRBJ2-1, with D maybe TRBD1 (6 bases). The CDR3 has 15 amino acids. V was pared by 4 bases and J by 0 bases, with 10 bases between. The germline V gene encodes CDR1 MDHEN and CDR2 SYDVKM. The CDR3 here is CASSSYRDSYNEQFF. CDR3 bases: TGTGCCAGCAGTTCTTACAGGGACTCCTACAATGAGCAGTTCTTC.

This clone was seen once. The chain couples TRBV7-2 to TRBJ1-1; no definite D call. Trimming removed 5 bases from V and 4 bases from J, with 17 bases in between. Per germline, CDR1 SGHTA and CDR2 FQGNSA. This CDR3 comprises 15 residues. CDR3: CASSQKGLSATEAFF. Written as DNA, the CDR3 is TGTGCCAGCAGCCAAAAGGGCCTTTCGGCCACTGAAGCTTTCTTT. The full variable domain, in which reference TRBV7-2 and TRBJ1-1 provide the parts outside the CDR3, is GAGVSQSPSNKVTEKGKDVELRCDPISGHTALYWYRQSLGQGLEFLIYFQGNSAPDKSGLPSDRFSAERTGGSVSTLTIQRTQQEDSAVYLCASSQKGLSATEAFFGQGTRLTVV.

The CDR3 loop reads CASSPSLAGGPGEQFF. DNA of the CDR3: TGTGCCAGCAGTCCCAGCCTAGCGGGGGGGCCGGGGGAGCAGTTCTTC. The chain employs TRBV28 and TRBJ2-1; TRBD2 matches 12 bases. Germline assignment: CDR1 MDHEN and CDR2 SYDVKM. The CDR3 sequence is 16 residues long. After removal of 5 bases from V and 10 bases from J, the junction contained 12 bases not matched to a gene.

The gene calls are TRBV5-5 and TRBJ2-1; D gene unclear. This CDR3 is 12 amino acids long. V shed 4 bases and J shed 7 bases, with 9 bases lying between them. Germline V gene lookup returns CDR1 SGHKS and CDR2 YYEKEE (reference sequence). CDR3 DNA sequence: TGTGCCAGCAGCCCCACTTGGAATGAGCAGTTCTTC. Translating it yields CASSPTWNEQFF.

This sequence joins TRBV2 and TRBJ1-5; perhaps TRBD1 as D (5 bases). CDR3 length: 14 amino acids. Trimming took off 7 bases at V and 2 bases at J, with 12 bases between the two ends. Germline V gene sequence: CDR1 SNHLY, CDR2 FYNNEI. CDR3 coding DNA: TGTGCCAGCACCCTGGACACGGGCAATCAGCCCCAGCATTTT. This gives the protein CASTLDTGNQPQHF.

The J gene is TRBJ1-3, the V gene TRBV6-1; D is unresolved. Germline V lookup: CDR1 MNHNS, CDR2 SASEGT. The length of the CDR3 is 14 residues. Between the trimmed V and J ends, which lost 2 bases and 4 bases, there was a span of 9 bases. The CDR3 DNA reads TGTGCCAGCAGTGAATACATCTCCGGAAACACCATATATTTT. The encoded protein is CASSEYISGNTIYF.